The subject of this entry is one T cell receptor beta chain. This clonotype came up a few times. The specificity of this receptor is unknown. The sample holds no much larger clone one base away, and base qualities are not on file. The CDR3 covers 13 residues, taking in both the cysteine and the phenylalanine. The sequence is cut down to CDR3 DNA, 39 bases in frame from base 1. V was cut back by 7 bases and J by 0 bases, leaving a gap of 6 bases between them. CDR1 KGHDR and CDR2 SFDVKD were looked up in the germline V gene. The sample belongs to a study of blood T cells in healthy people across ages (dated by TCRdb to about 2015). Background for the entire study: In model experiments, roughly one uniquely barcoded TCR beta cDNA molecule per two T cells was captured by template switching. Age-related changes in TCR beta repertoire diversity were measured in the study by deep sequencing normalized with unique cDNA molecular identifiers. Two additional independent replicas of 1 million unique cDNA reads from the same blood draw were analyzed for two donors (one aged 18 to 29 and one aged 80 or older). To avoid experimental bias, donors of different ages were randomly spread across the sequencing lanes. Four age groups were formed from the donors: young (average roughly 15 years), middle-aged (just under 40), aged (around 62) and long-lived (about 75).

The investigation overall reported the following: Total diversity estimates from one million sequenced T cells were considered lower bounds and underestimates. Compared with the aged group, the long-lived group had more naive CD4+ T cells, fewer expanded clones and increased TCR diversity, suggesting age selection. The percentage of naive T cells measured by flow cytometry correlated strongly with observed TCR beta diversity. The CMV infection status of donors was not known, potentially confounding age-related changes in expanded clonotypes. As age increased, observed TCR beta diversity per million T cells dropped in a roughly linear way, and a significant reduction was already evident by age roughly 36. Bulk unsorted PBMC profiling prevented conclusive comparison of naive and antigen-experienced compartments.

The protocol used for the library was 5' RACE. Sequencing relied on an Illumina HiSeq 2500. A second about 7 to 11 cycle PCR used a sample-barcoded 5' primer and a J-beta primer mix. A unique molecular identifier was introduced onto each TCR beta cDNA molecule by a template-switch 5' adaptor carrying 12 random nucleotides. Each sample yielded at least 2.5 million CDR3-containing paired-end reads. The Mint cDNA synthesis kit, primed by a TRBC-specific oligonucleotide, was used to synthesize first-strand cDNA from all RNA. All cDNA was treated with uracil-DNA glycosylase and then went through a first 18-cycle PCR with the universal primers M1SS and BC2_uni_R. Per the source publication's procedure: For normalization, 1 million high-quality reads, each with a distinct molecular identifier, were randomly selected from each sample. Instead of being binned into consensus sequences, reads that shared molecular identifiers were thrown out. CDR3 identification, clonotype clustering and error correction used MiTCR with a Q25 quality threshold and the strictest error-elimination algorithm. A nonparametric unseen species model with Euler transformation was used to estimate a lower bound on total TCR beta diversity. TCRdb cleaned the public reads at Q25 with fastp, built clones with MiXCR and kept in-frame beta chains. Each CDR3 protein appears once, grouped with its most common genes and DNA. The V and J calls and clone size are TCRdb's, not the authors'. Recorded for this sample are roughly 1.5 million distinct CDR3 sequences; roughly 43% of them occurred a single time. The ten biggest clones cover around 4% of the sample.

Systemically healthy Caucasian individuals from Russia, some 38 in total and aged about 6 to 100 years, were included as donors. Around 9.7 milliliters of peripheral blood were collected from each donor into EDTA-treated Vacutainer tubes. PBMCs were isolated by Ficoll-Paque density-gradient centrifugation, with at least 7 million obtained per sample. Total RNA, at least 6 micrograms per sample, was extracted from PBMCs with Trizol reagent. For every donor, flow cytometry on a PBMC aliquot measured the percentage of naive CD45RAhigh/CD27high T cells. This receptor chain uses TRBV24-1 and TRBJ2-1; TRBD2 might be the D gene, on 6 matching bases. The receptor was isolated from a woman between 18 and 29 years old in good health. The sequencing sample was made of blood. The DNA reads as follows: TGTGCCACCAGCGGGAGCTCCTACAATGAGCAGTTCTTC. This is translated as CATSGSSYNEQFF.